The next 14 T cell receptor beta chains were all read from a single sample in a study of cytomegalovirus exposure and HLA in healthy donors. Researchers ran the PCR with 60 Vbeta and 13 Jbeta primers. Data came from immunoSEQ multiplex PCR; TCRdb stores just in-frame clones and leaves some out. The sample has tens of thousands of clones; roughly 68% are singletons. Material for sequencing was PBMCs. Source of these receptors: a woman in her 50s in good health and CMV-seronegative.

The gene calls are TRBV29-1 and TRBJ2-1, with D tentatively TRBD2 (5 bases). Trimming left V 2 bases short and J 7 bases short, with 6 bases between. There are 11 residues in the CDR3. Germline-derived CDR1 and CDR2 are SQVTM and ANQGSEA. CDR3 sequence reads: CSVEPGNEQFF. For the CDR3, the DNA is TGCAGCGTTGAACCGGGGAATGAGCAGTTCTTC.

This chain joins TRBV5-1 and TRBJ1-1; 7 positions agree with TRBD1. Germline CDR1 is SGHRS and CDR2 is YFSETQ. There are 16 residues in the CDR3. The V segment lost 6 bases and the J segment 4 bases; nucleotides outside the gene matches: 15. CDR3 DNA sequence: TGCGCCAGCAAACCGATTCGACAGGGCTTAAGCACTGAAGCTTTCTTT. Translated, it gives CASKPIRQGLSTEAFF.

The J gene is TRBJ2-7, the V gene TRBV6-1; D is perhaps TRBD2 (5 bases). The germline CDR1 and CDR2 sequences are MNHNS and SASEGT. V dropped 1 base and J dropped 3 bases, with 10 bases sitting between them. This CDR3 is built from 14 residues. The CDR3 DNA reads TGTGCCAGCAGTGAAGGAGGGCCCAACTACGAGCAGTACTTC. Its protein is CASSEGGPNYEQYF.

The chain employs TRBV7-9 and TRBJ1-2, with D possibly being TRBD1 (5 bases). This CDR3 region has 13 residues. Trimming pared 3 bases from V and 8 bases from J, leaving 13 bases between. Germline assignment: CDR1 SEHNR and CDR2 FQNEAQ (reference sequence). CDR3 coding DNA: TGTGCCAGCAGCTTGATCGGGGGAGGGGGCTACACCTTC. Residues: CASSLIGGGGYTF.

The V and J genes are TRBV5-1 and TRBJ1-1; possible D gene TRBD1, 6 bases. The CDR3 is 14 residues long. V dropped 4 bases and J dropped 5 bases, with 15 bases sitting between them. CDR1 and CDR2 from the germline V gene are SGHRS and YFSETQ. The CDR3 nucleotides are TGCGCCAGCAGCCCCCGGGGGGCCTGGACTGAAGCTTTCTTT. This gives the protein CASSPRGAWTEAFF.

This rearrangement joins TRBV25-1 to TRBJ1-4; D is possibly TRBD1 (5 bases). CDR1 and CDR2 (germline): MGHDK, SYGVNS. The CDR3 runs to 16 residues. The V end was cut by 8 bases, the J end by 7 bases, with 23 bases between. The CDR3 loop reads CASLIENSGGGEKLFF. As DNA, the CDR3 is TGTGCCAGCCTTATAGAGAACTCGGGGGGTGGTGAAAAACTGTTTTTT.

The CDR3 protein is CASSLIQDNSPLHF. Here the CDR3 DNA reads TGTGCCAGCAGCTTGATACAGGATAATTCACCCCTCCACTTT. The chain recombines TRBV7-9 with TRBJ1-6; weak D call: TRBD1 (5 bases). Looked up from germline, CDR1 is SEHNR and CDR2 is FQNEAQ (reference sequence). This CDR3 is 14 amino acids long. V was trimmed by 3 bases and J by 5 bases, leaving 8 bases between them. Full variable domain (remainder filled in from reference TRBV7-9 and TRBJ1-6): DTGVSQNPRHKITKRGQNVTFRCDPISEHNRLYWYRQTLGQGPEFLTYFQNEAQLEKSRLLSDRFSAERPKGSFSTLEIQRTEQGDSAMYLCASSLIQDNSPLHFGNGTRLTVT.

The V gene is TRBV6-5, the J gene TRBJ1-2, with 7 nucleotides matching TRBD1. V shed 4 bases, J shed 2 bases, and the junction held 4 bases outside the gene matches. The CDR3 is made up of 14 amino acids. Germline CDR1 and CDR2: MNHEY and SVGAGI. CDR3 coding DNA: TGTGCCAGCAGTTCAGGGGGAAGCAACTATGGCTACACCTTC. It is translated as CASSSGGSNYGYTF.

V gene TRBV2 combines with J gene TRBJ2-1, with D perhaps TRBD2 (5 bases). With 3 bases removed from V and 7 bases from J, the gap between germline ends came to 10 bases. Germline CDR1 SNHLY, CDR2 FYNNEI. CDR3 length: 13 amino acids. The chain's CDR3 is CASSDGGLNEQFF. The CDR3 bases are TGTGCCAGCAGTGACGGAGGATTGAATGAGCAGTTCTTC.

The chain couples TRBV11-3 to TRBJ2-5, with TRBD1 identical over 8 bases. The CDR3 loop spans 15 amino acids. V shed 1 base, J shed 2 bases, and the junction held 3 bases outside the gene matches. Germline-derived CDR1 and CDR2 are SGHNT and YENEEA. CDR3 in DNA: TGTGCCAGCAGCTTAGGGGGGACAGGTCAAGAGACCCAGTACTTC. This translates into CASSLGGTGQETQYF.

This clone was detected a few times. The chain joins TRBV5-6 to TRBJ1-4; the D is unclear. This CDR3 has 13 amino acids. Germline CDR1 and CDR2: SGHDT and YYEEEE. The ends were cut back, 4 bases at V and 4 bases at J, with 8 bases in the middle. Here the CDR3 reads CASSVGLNEKLFF. The CDR3 coding sequence is TGTGCCAGCAGCGTTGGACTTAATGAAAAACTGTTTTTT. The full variable domain, with the rest looked up from reference TRBV5-6 and TRBJ1-4, is DAGVTQSPTHLIKTRGQQVTLRCSPKSGHDTVSWYQQALGQGPQFIFQYYEEEERQRGNFPDRFSGHQFPNYSSELNVNALLLGDSALYLCASSVGLNEKLFFGSGTQLSVL.

V is TRBV2 and J is TRBJ2-1, with TRBD1 identical over 8 bases. Germline CDR1 reads SNHLY; CDR2 reads FYNNEI. This CDR3 region has 15 residues. J was trimmed by 10 bases and V by 6 bases; bases with no gene match: 14. The CDR3, as DNA: TGTGCCAGCAGCAACGTCCCGGGACAGGTCGGGGAGCAGTTCTTC. Residues: CASSNVPGQVGEQFF.

The chain carries TRBV19 and TRBJ1-3, with D unclear. Deletions cut 7 bases from V and 4 bases from J, with 11 bases between. Germline CDR1 is LNHDA and CDR2 is SQIVND (reference sequence). This CDR3 contains 13 residues. The CDR3 loop is CASNWRLGNTIYF. CDR3 bases: TGTGCCAGTAATTGGAGGCTCGGAAACACCATATATTTT.

The chain uses TRBV7-9 and TRBJ1-2, with TRBD1 matching 11 bases. Per germline, CDR1 SEHNR and CDR2 FQNEAQ (reference sequence). Losses at the gene ends were 1 base for V and 8 bases for J; bases not matched to a gene: 9. The CDR3 length is 16 residues. The CDR3 sequence is CASSLVGTGGTRGYTF. CDR3 DNA sequence: TGTGCCAGCAGCTTAGTCGGGACAGGGGGTACGAGGGGCTACACCTTC.